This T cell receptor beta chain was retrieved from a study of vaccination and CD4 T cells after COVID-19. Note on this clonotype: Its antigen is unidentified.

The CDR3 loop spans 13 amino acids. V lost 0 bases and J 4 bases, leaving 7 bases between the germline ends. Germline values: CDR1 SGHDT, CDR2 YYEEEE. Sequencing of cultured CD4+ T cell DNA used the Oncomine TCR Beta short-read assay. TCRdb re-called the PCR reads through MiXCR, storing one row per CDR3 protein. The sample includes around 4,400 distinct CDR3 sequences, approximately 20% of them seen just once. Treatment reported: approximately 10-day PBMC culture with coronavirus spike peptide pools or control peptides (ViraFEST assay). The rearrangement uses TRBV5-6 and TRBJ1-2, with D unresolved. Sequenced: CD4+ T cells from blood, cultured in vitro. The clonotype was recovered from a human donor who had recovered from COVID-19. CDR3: CASSLGVVYGYTF. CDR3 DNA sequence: TGTGCCAGCAGCTTGGGGGTAGTCTATGGCTACACCTTC.